Below are 29 T cell receptor beta chains sequenced from a single sample in a study of beta chain features in type 1 diabetes. The isolated RNA, all of it, was reverse transcribed, so expressed TCRB transcripts were what got sequenced. The protocol was immunoSEQ multiplex PCR, while the TCRdb copy is restricted to in-frame clones and leaves out a portion. The sample carries fewer than 350,000 clones, about 15% recorded once. Overall study results and limits: Shorter TCRB CDR3s, moderately but significantly so, marked every one of the four CD4+ subsets in Type 1 diabetes patients.

These receptors' antigens are unknown. Input material: naive CD4+ T cells from blood. The receptors were gathered from a man in his late teens or twenties with type 1 diabetes.

The V call is TRBV7-9, the J call TRBJ2-1; 10 bases match TRBD2. Germline V gene lookup returns CDR1 SEHNR and CDR2 FQNEAQ (reference sequence). V shed 1 base and J 9 bases; nucleotides not matched to a gene: 9. The CDR3 covers 16 residues. As DNA, the CDR3 is TGTGCCAGCAGCTTAGGGGCAGTAGCGGGAGGAGGTGAGCAGTTCTTC. The encoded protein is CASSLGAVAGGGEQFF.

V gene TRBV29-1 combines with J gene TRBJ1-5; the D gene is possibly TRBD1 (6 bases). Germline V gives CDR1 SQVTM, CDR2 ANQGSEA. The CDR3 length is 13 residues. V was cut by 3 bases and J by 5 bases, with 11 bases left in between. Here the CDR3 reads CSVEAGADQPQHF. CDR3 coding DNA: TGCAGCGTTGAGGCAGGGGCAGATCAGCCCCAGCATTTT.

This clone was recorded a few times. The rearrangement links TRBV25-1 to TRBJ1-2; 8 positions match TRBD1. The V gene's germline CDR1 is MGHDK and CDR2 SYGVNS. Germline trimming cut 7 bases from V and 4 bases from J; bases unmatched to any gene: 8. This CDR3 region has 14 residues. CDR3 bases: TGTGCCAGCACTTCGGACAGGGAGGGCTATGGCTACACCTTC. Its translation: CASTSDREGYGYTF.

There are a few counts of this clone. This chain joins TRBV25-1 and TRBJ2-3, with 13 bases identical to TRBD2. Trimming cost V 4 bases and J 6 bases; bases outside gene matches: 10. Looked up from germline, CDR1 is MGHDK and CDR2 is SYGVNS. The length of the CDR3 is 17 residues. CDR3 DNA sequence: TGTGCCAGCAGTGCCCCCCGACTAGCGGGGGGTTACGATACGCAGTATTTT. Translated: CASSAPRLAGGYDTQYF.

This chain uses TRBV2 with TRBJ1-2, with 9 bases fitting TRBD1. Unmatched junction bases numbered 4, after V lost 6 bases and J lost 2 bases. CDR1 SNHLY and CDR2 FYNNEI come from the germline V gene. This CDR3 contains 14 residues. CDR3 DNA: TGTGCCAGCAGCCCCGGGACAGGGAACTATGGCTACACCTTC. As protein: CASSPGTGNYGYTF.

The V call is TRBV7-2, the J call TRBJ2-5, with 11 bases lining up with TRBD1. CDR3 size: 15 residues. The V and J ends lost 4 bases and 4 bases, in that order; junction bases with no gene match: 5. Germline V CDR1 and CDR2: SGHTA, FQGNSA. The CDR3 DNA follows: TGTGCCAGCAGCTCGGACAGGGGGCCGGTAGAGACCCAGTACTTC. It translates to CASSSDRGPVETQYF.

J is TRBJ1-2 and V is TRBV27; a weak D match, TRBD1 (5 bases). This CDR3 has 14 amino acids. V was pared by 0 bases and J by 5 bases, with 10 bases between. The V gene's germline CDR1 is MNHEY and CDR2 SMNVEV (reference sequence). This chain's CDR3 is CASSLSSGRYGYTF. The CDR3 DNA is TGTGCCAGCAGTTTATCTTCAGGGCGTTATGGCTACACCTTC.

V and J are TRBV30 and TRBJ1-1; 10 bases are a match to TRBD1. CDR1 and CDR2 from the germline V gene are GTSNPN and SVGIG (reference sequence). The CDR3 sequence is 14 residues long. Unmatched junction bases numbered 3, after V lost 5 bases and J lost 0 bases. CDR3 coding DNA: TGTGCCTGGGGGACAGGGGCCCTGAACACTGAAGCTTTCTTT. The encoded protein is CAWGTGALNTEAFF.

J is TRBJ2-2 and V is TRBV7-9; D is undetermined. V was cut by 5 bases and J by 0 bases, with 10 bases left in between. Germline CDR1 is SEHNR and CDR2 is FQNEAQ (reference sequence). The CDR3 sequence is 15 residues long. The CDR3 loop is CASSRSPPNTGELFF. CDR3 DNA: TGTGCCAGCAGCCGAAGCCCTCCGAACACCGGGGAGCTGTTTTTT.

This clone turned up a few times. The rearrangement joins TRBV7-2 to TRBJ2-1; TRBD2 agrees at 10 bases. The V gene end was trimmed by 4 bases and the J gene end by 8 bases; junction bases not matched to a gene: 8. The germline V gene has CDR1 SGHTA and CDR2 FQGNSA. The CDR3 sequence is 15 residues long. The CDR3 is CASSSRTSGGDEQFF. The DNA for the CDR3 is TGTGCCAGCAGCTCCCGGACTAGCGGTGGCGATGAGCAGTTCTTC.

The CDR3 region has the DNA TGTGCCATCAGCCGGGACAGGGGCACCTCTGGGGCCAACGTCCTGACTTTC. Translated, it gives CAISRDRGTSGANVLTF. This chain links TRBV10-3 with TRBJ2-6; 10 bases are shared with TRBD1. The CDR3 covers 17 residues. CDR1 ENHRY and CDR2 SYGVKD come from the germline V gene. V shed 6 bases, J shed 0 bases, and the junction held 5 bases outside the gene matches.

Only a few counts were recorded for this clone. V gene TRBV11-2 combines with J gene TRBJ2-3; D is unclear. The CDR3 spans 12 residues. V gave up 0 bases and J gave up 10 bases, with 8 bases separating them. The V gene's germline CDR1 is SGHAT and CDR2 FQNNGV. The CDR3 reads CASSLDWAAQYF. CDR3 nucleotides: TGTGCCAGCAGCTTAGATTGGGCTGCGCAGTATTTT.

This clone showed up just a few times. This sequence joins TRBV4-3 and TRBJ2-1; the match to TRBD1 covers 10 bases. Per germline, CDR1 LGHNA and CDR2 YSLEER. The CDR3 covers 17 residues. V trimming: 4 bases; J trimming: 6 bases; junction bases outside the gene matches: 12. CDR3 coding DNA: TGCGCCAGCAGCCGGCGCCTGGACAGGGGGAAGGGCAATGAGCAGTTCTTC. Encoded protein: CASSRRLDRGKGNEQFF.

This clone was seen a few times. The chain links TRBV15 to TRBJ2-7, with a tentative D call TRBD1 (5 bases). Germline CDR1 is LNHNV and CDR2 is YYDKDF (reference sequence). There are 14 residues in the CDR3. V was trimmed by 3 bases and J by 2 bases, leaving 11 bases between them. CDR3 sequence reads: CATSRGTGTYEQYF. In DNA form, the CDR3 reads TGTGCCACCAGCAGGGGAACAGGAACCTACGAGCAGTACTTC.

This clone has only a few counts. J is TRBJ2-5 and V is TRBV29-1; TRBD2 is a possible D gene (5 bases). Germline-derived CDR1 and CDR2 are SQVTM and ANQGSEA. The CDR3 consists of 15 residues. Trimming took 6 bases from V and 7 from J, leaving 24 bases between them. CDR3 nucleotides: TGCAGCGTGAGCGCGTTTAGCGCAAGAGGTGGGACCCAGTACTTC. This gives the protein CSVSAFSARGGTQYF.

This chain links TRBV30 with TRBJ2-2; possible D gene TRBD1, 5 bases. V gave up 8 bases and J gave up 2 bases, with 15 bases separating them. Per germline, CDR1 GTSNPN and CDR2 SVGIG (reference sequence). The CDR3 runs 14 residues. The CDR3 bases are TGTGCCGGATCGACAGATAGTAACACCGGGGAGCTGTTTTTT. It is translated as CAGSTDSNTGELFF.

This clone occurred a few times. The chain joins TRBV18 to TRBJ2-7; 8 positions match TRBD1. There are 12 residues in the CDR3. Germline values: CDR1 KGHSH, CDR2 LQKENI. V was pared by 3 bases and J by 5 bases, with 0 bases of the junction left unmatched. The CDR3 loop reads CASSPDRDEQYF. In DNA form, the CDR3 reads TGTGCCAGCTCACCGGACAGGGACGAGCAGTACTTC.

The chain recombines TRBV14 with TRBJ1-6; TRBD1 matches 7 bases. This CDR3 contains 15 residues. The ends lost 5 bases at V and 12 bases at J; junction bases unmatched: 13. Germline V gene lookup returns CDR1 SGHDN and CDR2 FVKESK. CDR3 coding DNA: TGTGCCAGCAGCACCGGGACAGCCACCCGCTTACCCCTCCACTTT. Protein product: CASSTGTATRLPLHF.

This chain uses TRBV25-1 with TRBJ1-2, with D possibly TRBD1 on 6 matching bases. CDR3 length: 17 amino acids. Trimming removed 2 bases from V and 5 bases from J, with 21 bases in between. Germline V lookup: CDR1 MGHDK, CDR2 SYGVNS. The chain's CDR3 is CASSENSDGTRSYGYTF. The CDR3 region has the DNA TGTGCCAGCAGTGAAAATTCGGACGGGACAAGGTCTTATGGCTACACCTTC.

This clone was seen a handful of times. V is TRBV2 and J is TRBJ2-2; 11 bases match TRBD2. Trimming cost V 7 bases and J 0 bases; bases outside gene matches: 4. This CDR3 comprises 16 residues. Germline V CDR1 and CDR2: SNHLY, FYNNEI. The CDR3 nucleotides are TGTGCCAGCACCGGGACTAGCGGTGCGAACACCGGGGAGCTGTTTTTT. Translation: CASTGTSGANTGELFF.

The V and J genes are TRBV28 and TRBJ2-4; tentatively, D is TRBD2 (6 bases). Trimming shortened V by 3 bases and J by 6 bases, and 12 bases separated the two germline ends. The CDR3 runs to 14 residues. CDR1 and CDR2 (germline): MDHEN, SYDVKM. The CDR3 is CASSLGGHPNIQYF. The CDR3 DNA follows: TGTGCCAGCAGTTTGGGAGGCCACCCAAACATTCAGTACTTC.

This clone was seen a handful of times. The V gene is TRBV19, the J gene TRBJ2-5, with 8 bases matching TRBD1. V lost 5 bases, J lost 7 bases, and 9 bases stayed unmatched. This CDR3 is built from 14 residues. Germline lookup yields CDR1 LNHDA and CDR2 SQIVND (reference sequence). In DNA, the CDR3 is TGTGCCAGTAGTCCAAAGGACAGGGTACGGACCCAGTACTTC. It translates to CASSPKDRVRTQYF.

This chain connects TRBV21-1 to TRBJ1-1. TRBV21-1 is a recognized pseudogene. The CDR3 is 13 residues long. The chain's CDR3 is CASSKDGDTEAFF. CDR3 DNA sequence: TGTGCCAGCAGCAAAGACGGAGACACTGAAGCTTTCTTT.

Only a few counts were recorded for this clone. The chain joins TRBV28 to TRBJ1-2; D is possibly TRBD1 (6 bases). The CDR3 loop spans 12 amino acids. The V end was cut by 8 bases, the J end by 8 bases, with 15 bases between. Germline CDR1 and CDR2: MDHEN and SYDVKM. The CDR3 sequence: CASEKARGGYTF. The CDR3 nucleotides are TGTGCCAGCGAAAAAGCCAGGGGAGGCTACACCTTC.

This clone was seen a few times. The V gene is TRBV19, the J gene TRBJ2-2; no clear D gene. The CDR3 has 15 residues. V shed 5 bases and J shed 3 bases, with 13 bases lying between them. Germline CDR1 is LNHDA and CDR2 is SQIVND (reference sequence). CDR3 sequence: CASSRTPIDTGELFF. CDR3 nucleotide sequence: TGTGCCAGTAGTCGAACTCCGATTGACACCGGGGAGCTGTTTTTT.

The chain employs TRBV14 and TRBJ2-3; 8 bases are a match to TRBD2. Germline V gene lookup returns CDR1 SGHDN and CDR2 FVKESK. CDR3 size: 15 residues. The junction had 8 bases not matched to a gene; V was cut back by 0 bases and J by 9 bases. The CDR3 sequence is CASSQDLASGRTQYF. DNA for the CDR3: TGTGCCAGCAGCCAAGATTTAGCGAGCGGGAGAACGCAGTATTTT.

The chain employs TRBV28 and TRBJ2-5; 11 bases map to TRBD2. This CDR3 has 14 residues. The germline gives CDR1 MDHEN, CDR2 SYDVKM. V dropped 3 bases and J dropped 3; count of bases not matched to a gene: 0. The CDR3 spells CASSFSGGEETQYF. The CDR3 nucleotides read TGTGCCAGCAGTTTTAGCGGGGGGGAAGAGACCCAGTACTTC.

This chain links TRBV6-6 with TRBJ2-1, with 13 nucleotides matching TRBD2. The CDR3 has 15 residues. The germline V gene has CDR1 MNHNY and CDR2 SVGAGI (reference sequence). After removal of 4 bases from V and 9 bases from J, the junction contained 6 bases not matched to a gene. CDR3 DNA: TGTGCCAGCAGTTCTCCGGGACTAGCGGGGAGTGAGCAGTTCTTC. It yields the protein CASSSPGLAGSEQFF.

J is TRBJ2-7 and V is TRBV5-1; D may be TRBD1 (6 bases). CDR3 length: 14 residues. CDR1 is SGHRS and CDR2 is YFSETQ in the germline V gene. V was cut by 1 base and J by 5 bases, with 13 bases left in between. CDR3 amino acids: CASSLTGLTDEQYF. The DNA for the CDR3 is TGCGCCAGCAGCTTGACAGGGCTCACCGACGAGCAGTACTTC.